This entry concerns a single T cell receptor beta chain. Its antigen remains unknown. This entry belongs to a study of cytomegalovirus exposure and HLA in healthy donors. This CDR3 contains 15 residues. Study observations and caveats: The likely explanation for a cluster of highly shared sequence variants was sequencing artifact. It was shown in a later analysis that HLA-associated TCR beta chains were more clonally expanded than other, equally common chains. The authors excluded some V segments, including TRBV6-2 and TRBV6-3, as indistinguishable.

This PCR relied on a set of 60 Vbeta primers and 13 Jbeta primers. Clones were sequenced by immunoSEQ multiplex PCR, and TCRdb holds only the in-frame ones, with some missing. Among 87,000 or so clones listed, approximately 77% were seen once. This sequence joins TRBV21-1 and TRBJ1-4. TRBV21-1 is recorded as a pseudogene. Source material: PBMCs. This TCR came from a woman between 35 and 50 years old in good health and CMV-seronegative. CDR3 sequence reads: CASRGGTGRVKKLFF. As DNA, the CDR3 is TGTGCCAGTAGGGGGGGGACGGGTAGGGTAAAAAAACTGTTTTTT.